Detailed here is one T cell receptor (beta chain). Its antigen is currently unknown. PCR was performed using 60 Vbeta and 13 Jbeta primers. Profiling relied on immunoSEQ multiplex PCR, and the TCRdb table lists in-frame clones only, not all of them. The repertoire holds roughly 110,000 clones, 76% seen once, with roughly an eighth in the top ten. This entry is derived from a study of cytomegalovirus exposure and HLA in healthy donors. Study-level background: The early release's HLA-typed donors yielded 78 million or so unique TCRs. Caucasian-associated ancestry cluster membership applied to about 83% of several hundred genotyped donors.

Study outcomes and limitations: Upon later analysis, TCR association rates were observed to vary by HLA locus, being highest for DRB1 and lowest for HLA-C.

V lost 7 bases to trimming and J lost 10 bases, with 17 bases between them. The CDR3 totals 14 residues. Germline CDR1 is MNHEY and CDR2 is SVGAGI. This receptor was taken from a woman aged 40 to 50 in good health and CMV-seropositive. The sample comprised PBMCs. This rearrangement joins TRBV6-5 to TRBJ1-6; TRBD1 might be the D (5 bases). The CDR3 loop is CASTPQGPQSPLHF. The CDR3 DNA reads TGTGCCAGCACCCCTCAGGGCCCCCAATCACCCCTCCACTTT.